The clone carrying this T cell receptor (beta chain) was found many times. The antigen is undetermined. Germline V lookup: CDR1 SGHTA, CDR2 FQGNSA. This CDR3 comprises 13 residues. The V and J ends lost 5 bases and 0 bases respectively, with 7 bases between them. The sample comes from a study of T-cell reconstitution after alpha-beta-depleted transplantation in children. Study results and limitations: Counts and diversity of T cells one year after transplant came mostly from newly produced T cells. Several hundred rapidly expanded clones from non-depleted graft cells reportedly supplied alpha-beta T cells about two months post-transplant.

A library of TCRbeta sequences, prepared with unique molecular identifiers, was generated. TCRdb recomputed calls from the PCR reads with MiXCR, one row per CDR3 protein. The sample has 250,000 or so distinct CDR3 sequences; under 9.5% are singletons. This chain uses TRBV7-2 with TRBJ2-5; no clear D. This TCR was sampled from a male patient younger than 18 who had a stem cell transplant for acute lymphoblastic leukemia, so the T cells may come from the graft donor. This material consisted of PBMCs, mostly from graft donor cells, taken 180 days after TCRalphabeta/CD19-depleted stem cell transplant. CDR3 DNA sequence: TGTGCCAGCAGCCGATCAAACCAAGAGACCCAGTACTTC. Its protein product is CASSRSNQETQYF.